This T cell receptor beta chain was sequenced during a study of T-cell reconstitution after alpha-beta-depleted transplantation in children. Study-level points and caveats: One year post-transplant, T-cell counts and diversity were largely derived from T cells produced anew.

Points on this clonotype: Its target is not known.

The TCRbeta library was prepared with unique molecular identifiers. Each CDR3 protein gets one entry after TCRdb re-called the PCR reads with MiXCR. The table has more than 200,000 distinct CDR3 sequences, approximately 17% seen once. CDR1 is LNHNV, CDR2 YYDKDF, per germline (reference sequence). The trim removed 6 bases at V and 5 bases at J, leaving 3 bases unmatched. This CDR3 spans 12 amino acids. The rearrangement uses TRBV15 and TRBJ1-2; the match to TRBD1 covers 7 bases. Sequencing used PBMCs, mostly from graft donor cells, obtained 360 days after TCRalphabeta/CD19-depleted stem cell transplant. This receptor was taken from a male patient aged 2 to 10 who had a stem cell transplant for acute lymphoblastic leukemia, so the T cells may come from the graft donor. As DNA, the CDR3 is TGTGCCACCAGGACAGGGAGTTATGGCTACACCTTC. Amino acid sequence: CATRTGSYGYTF.